The rows below give T cell receptor beta chains drawn from one sample of a study of identical twins. A single record per CDR3 protein comes from TCRdb applying MiXCR to the 5' RACE reads. The top ten hold 1.5% to 2% of the sample, which has around 670,000 distinct CDR3 sequences, over 5% seen once. Sequenced material: naive T cells sorted from blood. The receptors here all came from a man aged 18 to 30 in good health. The CDR3 runs from the conserved cysteine through the conserved F or W. D genes are given only for firm matches. Size values are once, few and many counts, or a class for expanded clones, and some rows have none.

abundance,d_gene,j_gene,v_gene,CDR3nt,CDR3aa
few,-,TRBJ2-7,TRBV18,TGTGCCAGCTCACCAGGGAGACAGGGGAGGGACTACGAGCAGTACTTC,CASSPGRQGRDYEQYF
-,-,TRBJ2-5,TRBV18,TGTGCCAGCTCACCCGGGGACGGAAGGACCCAGTACTTC,CASSPGDGRTQYF
many,-,TRBJ1-1,TRBV5-1,TGCGCCAGCAGCTTGGTTATGAACACTGAAGCTTTCTTT,CASSLVMNTEAFF
many,TRBD1,TRBJ2-1,TRBV29-1,TGCAGCGTTGACGGGACAGCCTTTTCCTACAATGAGCAGTTCTTC,CSVDGTAFSYNEQFF
few,TRBD1,TRBJ1-4,TRBV7-8,TGTGCCAGCAGCCCTGACAGGGTAAATGAAAAACTGTTTTTT,CASSPDRVNEKLFF
many,TRBD1,TRBJ2-5,TRBV20-1,TGCAGTGCTAGCCCTGCCCTCGGACAGGGGCAAGAGACCCAGTACTTC,CSASPALGQGQETQYF
many,-,TRBJ2-3,TRBV29-1,TGCAGCGTTGAGGTGGGGGGAGGAGATACGCAGTATTTT,CSVEVGGGDTQYF
few,TRBD2,TRBJ2-1,TRBV20-1,TGCAGTGCTAGTCATAGTGGGGGGGATCATTACAATGAGCAGTTCTTC,CSASHSGGDHYNEQFF
few,-,TRBJ2-7,TRBV18,TGTGCCAGCTCATCCTTTACAGGAACAACCTACGAGCAGTACTTC,CASSSFTGTTYEQYF
-,-,TRBJ1-6,TRBV12-3/TRBV12-4,TGTGCCAGCAGCCCCGGGCTTCCCCTCCACTTT,CASSPGLPLHF
few,TRBD2,TRBJ2-2,TRBV29-1,TGCAGCGTACCCAACCAGTATAGGGCGGGAGGGCTAACCGGGGAGCTGTTTTTT,CSVPNQYRAGGLTGELFF
-,TRBD2,TRBJ2-5,TRBV25-1,TGTGCCAGCAGCCCAACCGGGACTAGCGGAGAGACCCAGTACTTC,CASSPTGTSGETQYF
-,TRBD2,TRBJ2-2,TRBV11-2,TGTGCCAGCAGCCCCAGACTAGCGCCGAACACCGGGGAGCTGTTTTTT,CASSPRLAPNTGELFF
few,TRBD2,TRBJ2-1,TRBV27,TGTGCCAGCAGTTGGAGGGAGGGGTACAATGAGCAGTTCTTC,CASSWREGYNEQFF
many,-,TRBJ2-1,TRBV5-1,TGCGCCAGCAGGATAGGACTCCAGAGCTCCTACAATGAGCAGTTCTTC,CASRIGLQSSYNEQFF
-,TRBD2,TRBJ2-2,TRBV11-1,TGTGCCAGCAGCCAAAACGTCGCCCGACTAGCGGGAATGGGGAACACCGGGGAGCTGTTTTTT,CASSQNVARLAGMGNTGELFF
-,TRBD1,TRBJ1-2,TRBV11-2,TGTGCCAGCAGCCAAAGACAGGGAGTCCCCTTCCAGCCCGGCTACACCTTC,CASSQRQGVPFQPGYTF
many,TRBD2,TRBJ2-2,TRBV6-1,TGTGCCAGCAGTCCTAGCGGGAGGGAAGTGCTGTTTTTT,CASSPSGREVLFF
few,-,TRBJ2-7,TRBV5-1,TGCGCCAGCAGCTTCAGGGAACCCTACGAGCAGTACTTC,CASSFREPYEQYF
-,-,TRBJ1-1,TRBV20-1,TGCAGTGCTAGAGACCAGGTTCGGCGACCCATTGAAGCTTTCTTT,CSARDQVRRPIEAFF
many,TRBD1,TRBJ2-3,TRBV10-3,TGTGCCATCAGTGAGGACAGGGTTTCGGGAGATACGCAGTATTTT,CAISEDRVSGDTQYF
few,TRBD2,TRBJ2-1,TRBV4-1,TGCGCCAGCAGCCTACGCCTCGGTAGCGGGAGATACAATGAGCAGTTCTTC,CASSLRLGSGRYNEQFF
-,TRBD2,TRBJ2-5,TRBV7-9,TGTGCCAGCAGCCAACTAGCGCTACAAGAGACCCAGTACTTC,CASSQLALQETQYF
many,-,TRBJ2-5,TRBV27,TGTGCCAGCAGTCAGGGTCGGTTGGAGACCCAGTACTTC,CASSQGRLETQYF
few,-,TRBJ1-6,TRBV19,TGTGCCAGTAGATCTGGGGGATTATGGTCACCCCTCCACTTT,CASRSGGLWSPLHF
few,TRBD1,TRBJ2-2,TRBV5-6,TGTGCCAGCAGCGGATTTTTCGGGACAGGGTCGAACACCGGGGAGCTGTTTTTT,CASSGFFGTGSNTGELFF
-,-,TRBJ2-2,TRBV5-1,TGCGCCAGCAGCTTGGGAGGGAAGCAGACCGGGGAGCTGTTTTTT,CASSLGGKQTGELFF
many,-,TRBJ2-5,TRBV10-3,TGTGCCATCAGTGATCTTACTACCGGAGAGACCCAGTACTTC,CAISDLTTGETQYF
many,-,TRBJ1-2,TRBV7-2,TGTGCCAGCAACTTAATTCGGGGTTATGGCTACACCTTC,CASNLIRGYGYTF
many,-,TRBJ2-3,TRBV29-1,TGCAGCGTTGGCGGAGCTAGCACAGATACGCAGTATTTT,CSVGGASTDTQYF
many,TRBD1,TRBJ1-2,TRBV20-1,TGCAGTGCTAGAGATGACAGGGCCTATGGCTACACCTTC,CSARDDRAYGYTF
few,TRBD2,TRBJ2-1,TRBV5-1,TGCGCCAGCAGCTCAGGACTAGCGGGTCTTCGGAATGAGCAGTTCTTC,CASSSGLAGLRNEQFF
-,-,TRBJ2-1,TRBV5-1,TGCGCCAGCAGGGACAAGTTCTATGAGCAGTTCTTC,CASRDKFYEQFF
few,-,TRBJ2-5,TRBV20-1,TGCAGTGCCGGAGGAGACAGGAGAGAGACCCAGTACTTC,CSAGGDRRETQYF
many,-,TRBJ2-5,TRBV6-1,TGTGCCAGCAAGCAAGGGGCTGCGGTGACCCAGTACTTC,CASKQGAAVTQYF
many,-,TRBJ1-5,TRBV20-1,TGCAGTGCTAGAGATGCGGCTGGCAATCAGCCCCAGCATTTT,CSARDAAGNQPQHF
few,TRBD1,TRBJ2-5,TRBV7-2,TGTGCCAGCAGCCAGGGGGTCGGGACCCAGTACTTC,CASSQGVGTQYF
many,TRBD1,TRBJ2-1,TRBV6-2/TRBV6-3,TGTGCCAGCATGCCGGACAGGAGTTCCTACAATGAGCAGTTCTTC,CASMPDRSSYNEQFF
few,-,TRBJ2-3,TRBV10-3,TGTGCCATCAGCCTTGACGGGAGAAGCACAGATACGCAGTATTTT,CAISLDGRSTDTQYF
many,-,TRBJ2-1,TRBV6-2/TRBV6-3,TGTGCCAGCAGTTACCGGTCTATAGCCGCCAATGAGCAGTTCTTC,CASSYRSIAANEQFF
-,-,TRBJ2-1,TRBV7-7,TGTGCCAGCAGCTCCGCAGGGAGTCGGAATGAGCAGTTCTTC,CASSSAGSRNEQFF
many,-,TRBJ2-1,TRBV12-3/TRBV12-4,TGTGCCAGCAGTTTACGAGACTCCTACAATGAGCAGTTCTTC,CASSLRDSYNEQFF
many,-,TRBJ2-2,TRBV9,TGTGCCAGCAGCCCGGGACGGAGGAACACCGGGGAGCTGTTTTTT,CASSPGRRNTGELFF
-,-,TRBJ2-1,TRBV5-1,TGCGCCAGCAGCTTGTTCGGGACGGGCAATGAGCAGTTCTTC,CASSLFGTGNEQFF
few,-,TRBJ2-3,TRBV4-2,TGTGCCAGCAGCCAAGAAGGAGCCCCAGATACGCAGTATTTT,CASSQEGAPDTQYF
many,-,TRBJ1-3,TRBV7-9,TGTGCCAGCAGCATCCCCGCGCCCAGGGTCCCTGGAAACACCATATATTTT,CASSIPAPRVPGNTIYF
few,-,TRBJ2-3,TRBV5-1,TGCGCCAGCAGAGCAAACAAAGGGGCAGGCCTTACGCAGTATTTT,CASRANKGAGLTQYF
few,-,TRBJ2-2,TRBV18,TGTGCCAGCTCACCACAAGCAGGGGCCCCCACCGGGGAGCTGTTTTTT,CASSPQAGAPTGELFF
few,TRBD1,TRBJ1-5,TRBV6-2/TRBV6-3,TGTGCCAGCAGTACAACCCAGACAGGGCCGGGGCAGCCCCAGCATTTT,CASSTTQTGPGQPQHF